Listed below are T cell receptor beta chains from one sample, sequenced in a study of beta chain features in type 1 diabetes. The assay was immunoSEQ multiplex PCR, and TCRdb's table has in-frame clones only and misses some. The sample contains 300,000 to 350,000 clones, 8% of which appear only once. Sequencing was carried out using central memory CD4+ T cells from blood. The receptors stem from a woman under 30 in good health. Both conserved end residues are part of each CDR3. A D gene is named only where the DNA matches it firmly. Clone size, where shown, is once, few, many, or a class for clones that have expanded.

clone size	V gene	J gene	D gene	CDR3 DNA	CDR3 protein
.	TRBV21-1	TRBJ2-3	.	TGTGCCAGCTGTCTAGCGGGATGGGTAGATACGCAGTATTTT	CASCLAGWVDTQYF
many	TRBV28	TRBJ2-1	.	TGTGCCAGCACCGGGAGTGGGTCAATCCGACTCCTCAATGAGCAGTTCTTC	CASTGSGSIRLLNEQFF
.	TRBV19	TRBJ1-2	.	TGTGCCAGTAGTATACTTGGAAGGGACTATGGCTACACCTTC	CASSILGRDYGYTF
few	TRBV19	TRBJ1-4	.	TGTGCCAGTAGTAATTCGGGGTACGGTAATGAAAAACTGTTTTTT	CASSNSGYGNEKLFF
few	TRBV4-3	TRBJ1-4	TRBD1	TGCGCCAGCAGCCAAGATCCCAGGACAGGGGTTGAAAAACTGTTTTTT	CASSQDPRTGVEKLFF
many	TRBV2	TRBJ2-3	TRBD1	TGTGCCAGCAGTAGGACAGGGACAGCCACAGATACGCAGTATTTT	CASSRTGTATDTQYF
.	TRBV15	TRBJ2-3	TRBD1	TGTGCCACCAGCAGAGCCGGGACAGGGCGGACAGATACGCAGTATTTT	CATSRAGTGRTDTQYF
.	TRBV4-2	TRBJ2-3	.	TGTGCCAGCAGCCAAGACACGGGGGCTGGTACAGATACGCAGTATTTT	CASSQDTGAGTDTQYF
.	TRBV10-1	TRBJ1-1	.	TGCGCCAGCTCAGGTGTCGGGGTCACTGAAGCTTTCTTT	CASSGVGVTEAFF
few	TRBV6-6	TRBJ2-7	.	TGTGCCAGCAGTTACGAGGGTTCGTACGAGCAGTACTTC	CASSYEGSYEQYF
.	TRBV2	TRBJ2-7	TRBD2	TGTGCCAGCAGTGTGGAGCGAAAACCGGGACTAGCGGGATATGAGCAGTACTTC	CASSVERKPGLAGYEQYF
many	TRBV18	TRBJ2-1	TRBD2	TGTGCCAGCTCCCTTACTAGCGGGGTCACCTACAATGAGCAGTTCTTC	CASSLTSGVTYNEQFF
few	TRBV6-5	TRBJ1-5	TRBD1	TGTGCCAGCAGGCTACAGGGGAACAATCAGCCCCAGCATTTT	CASRLQGNNQPQHF
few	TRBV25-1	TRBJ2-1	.	TGTGCCAGCAGTGATCACAACAAGCAGTTCTTC	CASSDHNKQFF
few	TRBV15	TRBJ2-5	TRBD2	TGTGCCACCAGCGGCGCGGGGGGCCCCCAAGAGACCCAGTACTTC	CATSGAGGPQETQYF
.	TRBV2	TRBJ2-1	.	TGTGCCAGCAGGGAGGAGGGAGCTGAGCAGTTCTTC	CASREEGAEQFF
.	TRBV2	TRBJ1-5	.	TGTGCCAGCAGAACAACAGGGACTCAGCCCCAGCATTTT	CASRTTGTQPQHF
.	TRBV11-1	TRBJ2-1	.	TGTGCCAGCAGCTCCGGGATCCTTCGCTCCTACAATGAGCAGTTCTTC	CASSSGILRSYNEQFF
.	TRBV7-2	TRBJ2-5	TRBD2	TGTGCCAGCAGCCCCAACGGACTAGCGGGGGTCCAGTACTTC	CASSPNGLAGVQYF
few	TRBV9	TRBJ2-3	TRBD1	TGTGCCAGCAGCGGAACGACAGGGCTCTTTCGTGCAGATACGCAGTATTTT	CASSGTTGLFRADTQYF
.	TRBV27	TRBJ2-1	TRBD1	TGTGCCAGCAGTTTATTGCCGGGACAGGGACGCGATGAGCAGTTCTTC	CASSLLPGQGRDEQFF
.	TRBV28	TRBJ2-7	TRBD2	TGTGCCAGCAGTTTAGCTAGCGGGAGCTCCTACGAGCAGTACTTC	CASSLASGSSYEQYF
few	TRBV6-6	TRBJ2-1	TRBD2	TGTGCCAGCAGGACTAGCGGGAGTACTGAGCAGTTCTTC	CASRTSGSTEQFF
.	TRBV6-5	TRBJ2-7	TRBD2	TGTGCCAGCAGTTACTCGGGCGGGAGCTACGAGCAGTACTTC	CASSYSGGSYEQYF
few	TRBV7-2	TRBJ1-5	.	TGTGCCAGCAGCTTAGAAGTCAGGGGAAGCCAGCCCCAGCATTTT	CASSLEVRGSQPQHF
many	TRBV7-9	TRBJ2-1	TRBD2	TGTGCCAGCAGCTTCTGGACTAGCGGAAACAATGAGCAGTTCTTC	CASSFWTSGNNEQFF
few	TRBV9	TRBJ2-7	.	TGTGCCAGCAGCCCCAGCTCCCAGGTAGCATCCTACGAGCAGTACTTC	CASSPSSQVASYEQYF
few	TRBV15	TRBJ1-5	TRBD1	TGTGCCACCAGCAGAGATTTGACAGGGGGCTATCAGCCCCAGCATTTT	CATSRDLTGGYQPQHF
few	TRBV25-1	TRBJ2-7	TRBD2	TGTGCCAGCAGTCCTTCTCCAGCGAGCGGGAGAATGTACGAGCAGTACTTC	CASSPSPASGRMYEQYF
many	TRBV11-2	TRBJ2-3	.	TGTGCCAGCAGTTCAGGTGGGGCAGGGAGCACAGATACGCAGTATTTT	CASSSGGAGSTDTQYF
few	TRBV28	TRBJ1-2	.	TGTGCCAGCACCCTGGGTACTGGCTACACCTTC	CASTLGTGYTF
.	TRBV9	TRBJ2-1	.	TGTGCCAGCAGCTCCCAAGGAGCCCTAGGGGTGGGTGAGCAGTTCTTC	CASSSQGALGVGEQFF
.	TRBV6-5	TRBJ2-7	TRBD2	TGTGCCAGCAGTTACTCGTCTAGCGGGAGGGCGGCCGAGCAGTACTTC	CASSYSSSGRAAEQYF
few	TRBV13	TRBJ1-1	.	TGTGCCAGCAGCTTAGAGGGACTGATGAACACTGAAGCTTTCTTT	CASSLEGLMNTEAFF
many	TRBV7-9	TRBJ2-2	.	TGTGCCAGCAGCTTACAGAGGAGCGGGGAGCTGTTTTTT	CASSLQRSGELFF
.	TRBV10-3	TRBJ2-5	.	TGTGCCATAGGGCTAGGAGAACCAGGGACCCAGTACTTC	CAIGLGEPGTQYF
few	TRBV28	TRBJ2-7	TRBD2	TGTGCCAGCAGTTCTACCGGGACTAGCGGCTACGAGCAGTACTTC	CASSSTGTSGYEQYF
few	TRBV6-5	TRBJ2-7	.	TGTGCCAGCAGAAACAGGGATTTTTACGAGCAGTACTTC	CASRNRDFYEQYF
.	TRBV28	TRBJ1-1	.	TGTGCCAGCAGTAATGGGGCGGACACTGAAGCTTTCTTT	CASSNGADTEAFF
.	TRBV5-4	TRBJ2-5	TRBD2	TGTGCCAGCAGCTTGGATGGTAGCGGGAGATCTACAGAGACCCAGTACTTC	CASSLDGSGRSTETQYF
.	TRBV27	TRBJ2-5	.	TGTGCCAGCAGTTTATTTAGTCTCGGCGGGGGCCGAGAGACCCAGTACTTC	CASSLFSLGGGRETQYF